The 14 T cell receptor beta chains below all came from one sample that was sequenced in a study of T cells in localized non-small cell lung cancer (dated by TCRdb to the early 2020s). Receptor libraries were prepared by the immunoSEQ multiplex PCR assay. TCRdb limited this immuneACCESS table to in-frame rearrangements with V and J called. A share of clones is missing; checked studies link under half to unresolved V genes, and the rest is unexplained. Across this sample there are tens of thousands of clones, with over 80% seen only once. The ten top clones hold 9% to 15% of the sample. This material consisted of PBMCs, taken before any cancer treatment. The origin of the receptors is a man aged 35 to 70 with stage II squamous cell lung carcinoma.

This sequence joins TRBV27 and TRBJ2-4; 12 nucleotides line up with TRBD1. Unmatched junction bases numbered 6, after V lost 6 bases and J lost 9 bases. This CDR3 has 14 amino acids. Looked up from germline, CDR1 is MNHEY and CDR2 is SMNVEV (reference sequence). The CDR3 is CASRAGTGGRIQYF. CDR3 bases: TGTGCCAGCAGAGCCGGGACAGGGGGCCGCATTCAGTACTTC.

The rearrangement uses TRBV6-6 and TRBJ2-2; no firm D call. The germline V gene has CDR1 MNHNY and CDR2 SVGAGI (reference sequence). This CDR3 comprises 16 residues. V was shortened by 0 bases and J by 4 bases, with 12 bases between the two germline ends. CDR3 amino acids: CASSYSNFLGTGELFF. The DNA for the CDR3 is TGTGCCAGCAGTTACTCAAATTTTCTAGGCACCGGGGAGCTGTTTTTT.

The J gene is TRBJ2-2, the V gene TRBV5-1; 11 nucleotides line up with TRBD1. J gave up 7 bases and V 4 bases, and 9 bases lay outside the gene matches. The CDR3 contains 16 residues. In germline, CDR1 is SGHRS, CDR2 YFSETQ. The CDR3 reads CASSRGQGEPGGELFF. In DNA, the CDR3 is TGCGCCAGCAGCCGGGGACAGGGGGAGCCCGGCGGGGAGCTGTTTTTT.

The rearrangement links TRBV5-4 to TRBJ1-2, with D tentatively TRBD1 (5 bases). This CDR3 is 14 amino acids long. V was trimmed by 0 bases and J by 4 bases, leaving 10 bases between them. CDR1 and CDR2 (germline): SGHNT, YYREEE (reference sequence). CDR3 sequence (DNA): TGTGCCAGCAGCTTGGGTGGGACCCCCTATGGCTACACCTTC. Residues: CASSLGGTPYGYTF. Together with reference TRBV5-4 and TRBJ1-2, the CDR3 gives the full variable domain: ETGVTQSPTHLIKTRGQQVTLRCSSQSGHNTVSWYQQALGQGPQFIFQYYREEENGRGNFPPRFSGLQFPNYSSELNVNALELDDSALYLCASSLGGTPYGYTFGSGTRLTVV.

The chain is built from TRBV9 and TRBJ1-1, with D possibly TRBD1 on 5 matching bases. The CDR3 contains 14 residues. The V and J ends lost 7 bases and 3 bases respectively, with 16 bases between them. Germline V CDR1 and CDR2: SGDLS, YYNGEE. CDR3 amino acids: CASGRAGDHTEAFF. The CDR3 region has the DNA TGTGCCAGCGGACGGGCCGGGGACCACACTGAAGCTTTCTTT.

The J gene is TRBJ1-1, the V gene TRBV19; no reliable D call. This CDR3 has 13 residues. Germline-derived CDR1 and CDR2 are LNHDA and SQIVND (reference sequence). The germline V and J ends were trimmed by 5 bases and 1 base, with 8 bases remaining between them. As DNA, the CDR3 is TGTGCCAGTAGTTTTTCCGCGAACACTGAAGCTTTCTTT. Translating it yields CASSFSANTEAFF.

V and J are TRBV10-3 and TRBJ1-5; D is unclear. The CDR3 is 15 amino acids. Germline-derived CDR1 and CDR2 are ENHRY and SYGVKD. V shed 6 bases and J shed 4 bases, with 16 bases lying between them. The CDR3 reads CAISQDPDGNQPQHF. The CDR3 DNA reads TGTGCCATCAGCCAAGATCCTGATGGGAATCAGCCCCAGCATTTT.

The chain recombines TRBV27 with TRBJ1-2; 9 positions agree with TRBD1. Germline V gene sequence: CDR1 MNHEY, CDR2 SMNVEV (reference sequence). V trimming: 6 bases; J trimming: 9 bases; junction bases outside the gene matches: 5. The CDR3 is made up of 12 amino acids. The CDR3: CASSFGTGSYTF. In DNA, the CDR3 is TGTGCCAGCAGCTTCGGGACAGGGAGCTACACCTTC.

CDR3: CASSFGIDGYEQFF. CDR3 DNA: TGTGCCAGCAGCTTCGGGATTGACGGCTATGAGCAGTTCTTC. The chain couples TRBV5-4 to TRBJ2-1, with a possible D match to TRBD2 (5 bases). Deletions cut 2 bases from V and 8 bases from J, with 14 bases between. The CDR3 totals 14 residues. Germline CDR1 SGHNT, CDR2 YYREEE (reference sequence). Filled out from reference TRBV5-4 and TRBJ2-1, the complete variable domain reads ETGVTQSPTHLIKTRGQQVTLRCSSQSGHNTVSWYQQALGQGPQFIFQYYREEENGRGNFPPRFSGLQFPNYSSELNVNALELDDSALYLCASSFGIDGYEQFFGPGTRLTVL.

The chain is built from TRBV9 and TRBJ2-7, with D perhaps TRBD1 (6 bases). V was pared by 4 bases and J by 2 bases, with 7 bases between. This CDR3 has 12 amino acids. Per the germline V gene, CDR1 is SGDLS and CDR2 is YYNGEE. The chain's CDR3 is CASSRDTYEQYF. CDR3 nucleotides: TGTGCCAGCAGCCGGGACACCTACGAGCAGTACTTC.

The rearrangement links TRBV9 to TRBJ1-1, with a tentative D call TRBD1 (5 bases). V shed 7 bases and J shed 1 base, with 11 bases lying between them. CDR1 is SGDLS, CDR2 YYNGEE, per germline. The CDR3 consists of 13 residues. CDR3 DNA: TGTGCCAGCTCCCGGGGGGGGAACACTGAAGCTTTCTTT. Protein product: CASSRGGNTEAFF.

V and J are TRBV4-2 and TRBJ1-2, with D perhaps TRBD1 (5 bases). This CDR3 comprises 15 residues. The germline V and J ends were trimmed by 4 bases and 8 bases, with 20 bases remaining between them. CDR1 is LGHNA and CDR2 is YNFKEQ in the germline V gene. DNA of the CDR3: TGTGCCAGCAGCCTATACGGGCAGCAAGGGGAGGGCTACACCTTC. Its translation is CASSLYGQQGEGYTF.

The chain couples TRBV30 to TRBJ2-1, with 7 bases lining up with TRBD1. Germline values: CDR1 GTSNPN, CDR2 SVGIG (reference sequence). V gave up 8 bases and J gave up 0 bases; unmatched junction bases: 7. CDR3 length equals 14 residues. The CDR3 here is CAVLRQGSYNEQFF. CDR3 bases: TGTGCCGTTCTCCGACAGGGCTCCTACAATGAGCAGTTCTTC.

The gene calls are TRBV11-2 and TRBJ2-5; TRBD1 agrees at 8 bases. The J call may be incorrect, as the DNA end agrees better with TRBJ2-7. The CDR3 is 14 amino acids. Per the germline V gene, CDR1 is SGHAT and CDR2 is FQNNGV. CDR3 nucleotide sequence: TGTGCCAGCAGCTTACAGGGGGCTACCTACGAGCAGTACTTC. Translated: CASSLQGATYEQYF.